What follows are 9 T cell receptor beta chains derived from one specimen sequenced in a study of response to subunit inactivated influenza vaccine. TCRdb itself ran the RT-PCR reads through MiXCR, one entry per CDR3 protein. The repertoire includes 550,000 to 800,000 distinct CDR3 sequences, about 15% of them detected once, and less than 9% sits in the top ten. Specimen: PBMCs from blood, collected 14 days before vaccination. Receptor source: a man aged 45-65 years who received an inactivated influenza vaccine.

The table lists this clonotype with many counts. The V gene is TRBV20-1, the J gene TRBJ2-7, with 10 bases aligning to TRBD1. Germline V CDR1 and CDR2: DFQATT, SNEGSKA (reference sequence). This CDR3 has 16 residues. Trimming took 2 bases from V and 2 from J; bases not matched to a gene: 9. CDR3 protein: CSARPITGTGAYEQYF. The CDR3 nucleotides are TGCAGTGCTAGACCGATTACCGGGACAGGGGCCTACGAGCAGTACTTC.

J is TRBJ2-1 and V is TRBV15, with D perhaps TRBD2 (6 bases). The CDR3 spans 14 residues. Per germline, CDR1 LNHNV and CDR2 YYDKDF (reference sequence). Trimming stripped 7 bases from V and 7 bases from J, with 17 bases between. The CDR3 bases are TGTGCCACCAACGGGGACCCCGCGGGAAATGAGCAGTTCTTC. Its translation is CATNGDPAGNEQFF.

The rearrangement uses TRBV20-1 and TRBJ2-7, with 9 bases matching TRBD1. This CDR3 has 14 residues. Germline values: CDR1 DFQATT, CDR2 SNEGSKA (reference sequence). V was clipped by 5 bases and J by 7 bases; unmatched bases: 12. The CDR3 nucleotides are TGCAGTGCTGCGAGGACAGGGGAGGTAGGGGAGCAGTACTTC. Its translation: CSAARTGEVGEQYF.

This clonotype has just a few counts. The chain couples TRBV30 to TRBJ2-2; 9 nucleotides agree with TRBD2. Germline CDR1 is GTSNPN and CDR2 is SVGIG (reference sequence). This CDR3 has 14 amino acids. The V segment lost 1 base and the J segment 7 bases; nucleotides outside the gene matches: 4. As DNA, the CDR3 is TGTGCCTGGAGTGGAGGACTAGCGATCGGGGAGCTGTTTTTT. This gives the protein CAWSGGLAIGELFF.

The chain uses TRBV7-6 and TRBJ2-1; 9 bases are shared with TRBD1. CDR1 and CDR2 (germline): SGHVS, FNYEAQ. The CDR3 consists of 17 residues. Unmatched junction bases numbered 10, after V lost 3 bases and J lost 4 bases. CDR3 sequence reads: CASSLAGRGQGYNEQFF. The CDR3 nucleotides are TGTGCCAGCAGCTTGGCGGGCAGGGGACAGGGTTACAATGAGCAGTTCTTC.

This clonotype was seen a handful of times. The chain recombines TRBV6-1 with TRBJ2-7; D remains unclear. CDR1 MNHNS and CDR2 SASEGT come from the germline V gene. V was trimmed by 6 bases and J by 0 bases, leaving 12 bases between them. The length of the CDR3 is 14 residues. The CDR3 bases are TGTGCCAGCAGAACAAGGCCCGGCTCCTACGAGCAGTACTTC. It is translated as CASRTRPGSYEQYF.

This sequence joins TRBV28 and TRBJ2-5, with 11 bases lining up with TRBD2. J gave up 5 bases and V 1 base, and 3 bases lay outside the gene matches. This CDR3 spans 15 amino acids. Germline values: CDR1 MDHEN, CDR2 SYDVKM. The CDR3 spells CASSLLTSGKETQYF. CDR3 DNA: TGTGCCAGCAGTTTATTGACTAGCGGGAAGGAGACCCAGTACTTC. Full variable domain (missing parts from reference TRBV28 and TRBJ2-5): DVKVTQSSRYLVKRTGEKVFLECVQDMDHENMFWYRQDPGLGLRLIYFSYDVKMKEKGDIPEGYSVSREKKERFSLILESASTNQTSMYLCASSLLTSGKETQYFGPGTRLLVL.

V is TRBV21-1 and J is TRBJ2-7; the table assigns TRBD1, which was not confirmed against the DNA. TRBV21-1 is given as a pseudogene. The CDR3 loop spans 14 amino acids. CDR3: CASSKAGGMNEQYF. In DNA form, the CDR3 reads TGTGCCAGCAGCAAAGCAGGGGGCATGAACGAGCAGTACTTC.

The chain uses TRBV7-2 and TRBJ2-5; D possibly corresponds to TRBD1 (6 bases). The CDR3 totals 14 residues. Germline V gene data show CDR1 as SGHTA and CDR2 as FQGNSA. V was shortened by 4 bases and J by 5 bases, with 14 bases between the two germline ends. The CDR3 coding sequence is TGTGCCAGCAGCTGGCGAGGGGGTTCTGAGACCCAGTACTTC. As protein: CASSWRGGSETQYF.